The entry that follows covers one T cell receptor (beta chain) sequence. Only in-frame clones appear in the TCRdb table, and some are missing; sequencing was by immunoSEQ multiplex PCR. The sample holds roughly 2,300,000 clones, roughly 92% seen once. This entry comes from a study of shared clonotypes between healthy human individuals. Germline V CDR1 and CDR2: SGHRS, YFSETQ. Trimming pared 5 bases from V and 2 bases from J, leaving 19 bases between. This CDR3 region has 16 residues. The chain couples TRBV5-1 to TRBJ2-5; D gene ambiguous. This sequence originates from a man between 18 and 29 years old in good health. Some clones in this sample may be carry-over from other donors' samples. The sample comprised naive CD4+ T cells from PBMCs. The subset here: CD45RA+ positively selected. In nucleotides, the CDR3 is TGCGCCAGCAGACTTCAAGTAGGCCGCATACAAGAGACCCAGTACTTC. Its protein product is CASRLQVGRIQETQYF.